This paragraph reports one TCR beta chain. Its specific antigen is unknown. The sample holds no much larger clone one base away, and base qualities are not on file. Other DNA sequences in the same sample also yield this CDR3. This specimen comes from a study of beta chain features in type 1 diabetes (dated by TCRdb to 2017 to 2018). With respect to the entire study: Mean age, gender distribution, total cell number and subset yield did not differ between patients and healthy donors. A total of approximately 99,000,000 sorted cells were examined across all samples, and RNA yield correlated strongly with the number of cells per subset. The study compared the TCRB repertoires of sorted circulating CD4+ T cell subsets in recently diagnosed type 1 diabetes patients with those in matched healthy donors. Naive and central memory subsets were obtained from all 28 donors, but regulatory and stem cell-like memory subsets were isolated from only 8 patients and about 8 healthy donors.

The paper's findings and limits, for the study overall: PCR may preferentially amplify shorter templates, but because patient and control samples were amplified and corrected together, any resulting skew would affect both groups equally. Fewer insertions and more nucleotide deletions at VDJ recombination sites were observed in patients with type 1 diabetes, implying thymic rearrangement abnormalities. A moderate but significant shortening of TCRB CDR3 length was observed in type 1 diabetes patients in all four CD4+ subsets. Sequencing cDNA rather than genomic DNA could over-represent highly expressing activated cells, although activation and CD3 levels did not differ between groups. The naive, central memory and regulatory TCRB repertoires appeared to resemble one another more closely among patients than among healthy donors. Because small numbers of individuals were included in the HLA sub-analyses, any influence of HLA type on TCRB rearrangement was left unresolved.

Each donor gave one peripheral blood draw, roughly 110 mL on average, collected into heparinised tubes. A BD FACSAria II was used to sort naive, central memory, regulatory and stem cell-like memory CD4+ T cells with a panel that included CD45RO, CCR7, CD25, CD127, CD95 and CD27. A purity above 98% was achieved for all sorted populations. PBMCs were isolated immediately by Lymphoprep density gradient centrifugation and stained directly without culture. To minimize batch effects, samples were stained and sorted in pairs, one healthy donor with one patient per experiment. All of the isolated RNA was reverse transcribed with the High Capacity cDNA Reverse Transcription Kit, so expressed TCRB transcripts were sequenced. Naive, central memory and regulatory T cell samples underwent deep immunoSEQ sequencing, averaging approximately 3.5 million total reads per sample. Sorted cells were lysed in RLT buffer and RNA was extracted with DNase-treated RNeasy Micro or Mini kits, depending on cell number. To prevent cross-contamination, each cell subset was processed individually, whereas patient and healthy donor samples were processed jointly. Using the immunoSEQ multiplex PCR, TCRB sequences were amplified from cDNA into 87-bp fragments spanning the CDR3 region. The amplicons were sequenced using the Illumina HiSeq platform. Turning to the authors' computational methods: Synthetic template baselines were used to correct PCR bias computationally, reads within Hamming distance 2 were collapsed, and singletons that could not be merged were discarded. Reads were aligned to IMGT to assign V, D and J genes, CDR3 length, and insertions or deletions at six rearrangement sites. Within each subset, clonotype counts were normalized to the number of sorted cells before true diversity and Gini coefficients were calculated with the tcR R package. The overlap coefficient, calculated on TCRB nucleotide sequences, was used to measure repertoire sharing. As a proxy for the pre-selection repertoire, out-of-frame TCRB sequences from naive cells were analyzed. TCRdb holds this immuneACCESS table with in-frame rearrangements only. Some clones are missing; in checked studies, unresolved V genes explain under half, and the rest has no known cause. The V and J calls and clone size come from that table; D and trimming were worked out from the DNA. Here the sample has hundreds of thousands of clones; over 12% occur a single time. The ten largest clones take up just under 0.04% of the sample.

As encoded in the germline V gene, CDR1 is SGHTA while CDR2 is FQGNSA. The CDR3 sequence holds 13 residues, the cysteine and phenylalanine included. Of the read, only the CDR3 DNA is kept; its 39 bases are in frame from base 1. Deletion took 6 bases off V and 1 base off J, with a span of 4 bases between the germline ends. Sequencing was performed on naive CD4+ T cells from blood. The cell subset or site tag for this specimen amounts to: true naive CD4+ T cells. The sequence was obtained from a young man with type 1 diabetes. The chain joins TRBV7-2 to TRBJ2-6; no D gene can be assigned with confidence. The base sequence is TGTGCCAGCAGGTCATCTGGGGCCAACGTCCTGACTTTC. This is translated as CASRSSGANVLTF.